Listed below are T cell receptor beta chains from one sample, sequenced in a study of response to subunit inactivated influenza vaccine. Each CDR3 protein is one row after TCRdb ran MiXCR on the RT-PCR reads. Here the sample spans about 480,000 distinct CDR3 sequences, 10% to 11% being singletons. This sample comprised PBMCs from blood, obtained around seven weeks after vaccination. The receptors come from a man in his fifties who received an inactivated influenza vaccine. Each CDR3 is given with its conserved first and last residue. The D gene is left open where the match is weak. The size field is filled for only some rows; it gives once, few, many or a size class.

cdr3_aa,cdr3_nt,d_call,j_call,v_call,clone_size
CASSLAGTGYTF,TGCGCCAGCAGCTTGGCCGGGACAGGCTACACCTTC,NA,TRBJ1-2,TRBV5-1,many
CSAARGGQETQYF,TGCAGTGCTGCCAGGGGGGGACAAGAGACCCAGTACTTC,NA,TRBJ2-5,TRBV20-1,NA
CASSLDSGNTGELFF,TGCGCCAGCAGCTTGGACAGCGGGAACACCGGGGAGCTGTTTTTT,NA,TRBJ2-2,TRBV5-1,NA
CSARDPRAGGGETQYF,TGCAGTGCTAGAGACCCGAGAGCGGGAGGGGGAGAGACCCAGTACTTC,TRBD2,TRBJ2-5,TRBV20-1,few
CASSLRGAAEAFF,TGTGCCAGCAGTTTGCGGGGGGCGGCTGAAGCTTTCTTT,NA,TRBJ1-1,TRBV12-3/TRBV12-4,many
CASRLQGGEQYF,TGTGCCAGCAGATTACAGGGGGGCGAGCAGTACTTC,TRBD1,TRBJ2-7,TRBV7-9,few
CASTTLLDSRGSGIQYF,TGTGCCAGCACCACACTACTTGACTCCCGGGGCTCTGGCATTCAGTACTTC,NA,TRBJ2-4,TRBV6-1,few
CASSQDSRDEQYF,TGCGCCAGCAGCCAAGATTCTAGGGACGAGCAGTACTTC,NA,TRBJ2-7,TRBV4-3,NA
CSADQTGYGYTF,TGCAGTGCTGACCAGACAGGCTATGGCTACACCTTC,NA,TRBJ1-2,TRBV20-1,many
CASSQSSVYNEQFF,TGTGCCAGCAGCCAGAGTTCGGTTTACAATGAGCAGTTCTTC,NA,TRBJ2-1,TRBV3-1,few
CSAGRATGANQPQHF,TGCAGTGCTGGGAGAGCGACAGGCGCCAATCAGCCCCAGCATTTT,NA,TRBJ1-5,TRBV20-1,NA
CASSLDAGERTQYF,TGCGCCAGCAGCTTGGATGCGGGTGAAAGGACCCAGTACTTC,NA,TRBJ2-5,TRBV5-1,NA
CAISHRGKSYEQYF,TGTGCCATCAGTCACAGGGGGAAGTCCTACGAGCAGTACTTC,TRBD1,TRBJ2-7,TRBV10-3,NA
CASSLTSRVTGELFF,TGTGCCAGCAGTTTGACCTCTCGAGTCACCGGGGAGCTGTTTTTT,NA,TRBJ2-2,TRBV7-2,few
CASSLQGATDTQYF,TGTGCCAGCAGTTTACAGGGAGCCACAGATACGCAGTATTTT,NA,TRBJ2-3,TRBV27,few
CATSGGTDTQYF,TGTGCCACTAGCGGGGGCACAGATACGCAGTATTTT,TRBD2,TRBJ2-3,TRBV3-1,NA
CASSQAPGQPQETQYF,TGCGCCAGCAGCCAAGCCCCCGGACAGCCCCAAGAGACCCAGTACTTC,NA,TRBJ2-5,TRBV4-1,NA
CASSFGTEGNTEAFF,TGTGCCAGCAGTTTTGGGACAGAAGGGAACACTGAAGCTTTCTTT,TRBD1,TRBJ1-1,TRBV28,NA
CSAILGLADYEQYF,TGCAGTGCTATTCTGGGACTAGCGGACTACGAGCAGTACTTC,TRBD2,TRBJ2-7,TRBV20-1,many
CSAKGQGAYNEQFF,TGCAGCGCTAAGGGACAGGGGGCCTACAATGAGCAGTTCTTC,TRBD1,TRBJ2-1,TRBV29-1,many
CASSQVGRGVHEQYF,TGTGCCAGCAGCCAAGTCGGGCGGGGGGTTCACGAGCAGTACTTC,TRBD2,TRBJ2-7,TRBV14,NA
CASSPGGRETQYF,TGTGCCAGCAGTCCCGGGGGGAGGGAGACCCAGTACTTC,TRBD2,TRBJ2-5,TRBV28,NA
CASSFKDSTGELFF,TGTGCCAGCAGTTTCAAAGATTCCACCGGGGAGCTGTTTTTT,NA,TRBJ2-2,TRBV12-3/TRBV12-4,few
CASSLDLTGDYEQYF,TGCGCCAGCAGCTTGGATTTGACAGGGGACTACGAGCAGTACTTC,TRBD1,TRBJ2-7,TRBV5-1,NA
CASSYSGTSGYNEQFF,TGTGCCAGCAGTTACTCTGGGACTAGCGGGTACAATGAGCAGTTCTTC,TRBD2,TRBJ2-1,TRBV6-2/TRBV6-3,NA
CASSPGWGNTEAFF,TGTGCCAGCAGCCCAGGGTGGGGAAACACTGAAGCTTTCTTT,NA,TRBJ1-1,TRBV12-3/TRBV12-4,NA
CASSSYGGSETQYF,TGTGCCAGCAGCTCCTATGGCGGGTCGGAGACCCAGTACTTC,NA,TRBJ2-5,TRBV7-2,many
CSAPGTSGRGETQYF,TGCAGTGCTCCAGGGACTAGCGGGCGGGGAGAGACCCAGTACTTC,TRBD2,TRBJ2-5,TRBV20-1,NA
CASSRRQDTQYF,TGTGCCAGCAGCCGTCGACAAGATACGCAGTATTTT,NA,TRBJ2-3,TRBV7-2,few
CSYTHSSTDTQYF,TGCAGTTATACACATTCTAGCACAGATACGCAGTATTTT,NA,TRBJ2-3,TRBV20-1,few
CSARLGLQGNTIYF,TGCAGTGCTAGACTCGGGCTCCAGGGAAACACCATATATTTT,NA,TRBJ1-3,TRBV20-1,NA
CSAIRTSGSWVAEQYF,TGCAGTGCCATCCGGACTAGCGGGAGCTGGGTCGCCGAGCAGTACTTC,TRBD2,TRBJ2-7,TRBV20-1,NA
CASSLAPWPAETQYF,TGTGCCAGCAGCTTAGCCCCGTGGCCAGCAGAGACCCAGTACTTC,NA,TRBJ2-5,TRBV7-2,NA
CASGESNEQFF,TGTGCCAGCGGGGAGAGCAATGAGCAGTTCTTC,NA,TRBJ2-1,TRBV6-2/TRBV6-3,few
CASGQAYNEQFF,TGTGCCAGTGGACAGGCCTACAATGAGCAGTTCTTC,TRBD1,TRBJ2-1,TRBV6-5,NA
CATSRDWDRELGEAFF,TGTGCCACCAGCAGAGATTGGGACAGGGAGCTTGGTGAAGCTTTCTTT,TRBD1,TRBJ1-1,TRBV15,NA
CASSQGGGRGYSNQPQHF,TGCGCCAGCAGCCAAGGAGGCGGTAGGGGATATAGCAATCAGCCCCAGCATTTT,NA,TRBJ1-5,TRBV4-1,NA
CASSQIEGNTEAFF,TGTGCCAGCAGCCAAATTGAAGGGAACACTGAAGCTTTCTTT,NA,TRBJ1-1,TRBV3-1,NA
CASSVPLAGVPSGELFF,TGTGCCAGCAGTGTACCCCTAGCGGGAGTGCCTAGCGGGGAGCTGTTTTTT,TRBD2,TRBJ2-2,TRBV2,NA
CASRYAEGFCSYEQYF,TGCGCCAGCAGGTATGCAGAGGGATTTTGCTCTTACGAGCAGTACTTC,NA,TRBJ2-7,TRBV10-1,few
CASATSGNTIYF,TGTGCCAGCGCGACATCCGGAAACACCATATATTTT,NA,TRBJ1-3,TRBV3-1,NA
CASSLWFQGKAFF,TGTGCCAGCAGCCTATGGTTCCAGGGCAAAGCTTTCTTT,NA,TRBJ1-1,TRBV7-2,few
CSALASRYEQYF,TGCAGTGCCCTCGCGTCCCGGTACGAGCAGTACTTC,NA,TRBJ2-7,TRBV20-1,few
CASSLAMGGQPQHF,TGTGCCAGCAGCTTAGCTATGGGAGGTCAGCCCCAGCATTTT,NA,TRBJ1-5,TRBV7-2,once
CAWRGGRKNTGELFF,TGTGCCTGGAGAGGGGGCAGGAAAAACACCGGGGAGCTGTTTTTT,TRBD1,TRBJ2-2,TRBV30,few
CASSLASRGITDTQYF,TGCGCCAGCAGCTTGGCAAGCAGGGGAATCACAGATACGCAGTATTTT,NA,TRBJ2-3,TRBV5-1,NA
CASSEGLAGVNTGELFF,TGCGCCAGCAGCGAAGGACTAGCGGGAGTGAACACCGGGGAGCTGTTTTTT,TRBD2,TRBJ2-2,TRBV10-2,few
CASQLRPSEAFF,TGTGCCTCACAGCTTAGACCATCTGAAGCTTTCTTT,NA,TRBJ1-1,TRBV7-9,NA
CSASWGGSINEQFF,TGCAGCGCCTCCTGGGGCGGGAGTATTAATGAGCAGTTCTTC,TRBD2,TRBJ2-1,TRBV29-1,NA
CASSLGNGRHEQYF,TGTGCCAGCAGCTTGGGGAACGGGCGACACGAGCAGTACTTC,NA,TRBJ2-7,TRBV5-6,few
CSASQADTQYF,TGCAGTGCTAGTCAGGCAGATACGCAGTATTTT,NA,TRBJ2-3,TRBV20-1,many
CASSLSLSNEQFF,TGTGCCAGCAGCTTATCCTTAAGCAATGAGCAGTTCTTC,NA,TRBJ2-1,TRBV7-6,few
CASSPELGGQPQHF,TGCGCCAGCAGCCCGGAATTGGGGGGTCAGCCCCAGCATTTT,NA,TRBJ1-5,TRBV5-1,NA
CASSLAQEASETQYF,TGTGCCAGCAGCTTAGCCCAAGAGGCAAGCGAGACCCAGTACTTC,NA,TRBJ2-5,TRBV13,NA
CASSFNPVGVGYNEQFF,TGTGCCAGCAGCTTCAACCCCGTCGGGGTAGGGTACAATGAGCAGTTCTTC,NA,TRBJ2-1,TRBV7-9,few